A single sample is the source of the 7 T cell receptor beta chains below, sequenced in a study of T-cell memory formation after mild COVID-19. TCRdb processed the 5' RACE reads anew with MiXCR; each CDR3 protein has one entry. The table shows 350,000 to 450,000 distinct CDR3 sequences, with 20% occurring only once. The sample taken for sequencing was PBMCs or a T cell subset sorted from them (not recorded which). These receptor sequences come from an adult woman who had mild COVID-19 (a few samples of this study predate the infection). Cell type and time point are not known.

The rearrangement links TRBV29-1 to TRBJ2-7, with D tentatively TRBD2 (5 bases). Trimming left V 1 base short and J 4 bases short, with 14 bases between. The CDR3 runs 14 residues. Germline V gene sequence: CDR1 SQVTM, CDR2 ANQGSEA. CDR3 coding DNA: TGCAGCGTTGAAGCTCTCAGCGGAACGTACGAGCAGTACTTC. Amino acid sequence: CSVEALSGTYEQYF.

This clonotype was observed at least ten times. The V gene is TRBV27, the J gene TRBJ2-3; 11 positions agree with TRBD2. The V and J ends lost 5 bases and 4 bases, in that order; junction bases with no gene match: 11. This CDR3 spans 17 amino acids. Germline V gene sequence: CDR1 MNHEY, CDR2 SMNVEV (reference sequence). Here the CDR3 reads CASSPTSGRWGADTQYF. The CDR3 region has the DNA TGTGCCAGCAGTCCTACTAGCGGGAGATGGGGCGCAGATACGCAGTATTTT.

This clonotype was seen more than once but under ten times. V and J are TRBV24-1 and TRBJ1-5; 9 positions match TRBD1. CDR1 is KGHDR, CDR2 SFDVKD, per germline. The CDR3 extends over 17 amino acids. Germline trimming cut 2 bases from V and 0 bases from J; bases unmatched to any gene: 4. Here the CDR3 reads CATSDSTGGPSNQPQHF. CDR3 DNA sequence: TGTGCCACCAGTGATTCTACAGGGGGCCCTAGCAATCAGCCCCAGCATTTT.

The table lists this clonotype with a few counts. The chain recombines TRBV7-6 with TRBJ2-7; TRBD1 aligns across 9 bases. CDR1 is SGHVS and CDR2 is FNYEAQ in the germline V gene. With 5 bases clipped from V and 6 bases from J, the junction kept 11 bases outside the gene matches. The CDR3 loop spans 15 amino acids. The CDR3 DNA sequence: TGTGCCAGCAGCCCCGTTGGGACAGGGTCTCCCGAGCAGTACTTC. Protein product: CASSPVGTGSPEQYF.

The rearrangement joins TRBV6-5 to TRBJ1-2, with 7 bases identical to TRBD1. CDR3 length: 13 amino acids. V gave up 5 bases and J gave up 5 bases; unmatched junction bases: 5. Germline CDR1 reads MNHEY; CDR2 reads SVGAGI. In DNA form, the CDR3 reads TGTGCCAGCAGTCTAGAACAGGGGTATGGCTACACCTTC. Translation: CASSLEQGYGYTF.

The chain is built from TRBV7-2 and TRBJ2-1, with TRBD2 matching 7 bases. CDR1 is SGHTA, CDR2 FQGNSA, per germline. The CDR3 has 17 amino acids. The junction had 14 bases not matched to a gene; V was cut back by 5 bases and J by 4 bases. The CDR3 here is CASSKLGGGRGYNEQFF. The CDR3 nucleotides are TGTGCCAGCAGCAAACTTGGAGGCGGGAGAGGGTACAATGAGCAGTTCTTC. The variable domain in full, with the rest retrieved from reference TRBV7-2 and TRBJ2-1, is GAGVSQSPSNKVTEKGKDVELRCDPISGHTALYWYRQSLGQGLEFLIYFQGNSAPDKSGLPSDRFSAERTGGSVSTLTIQRTQQEDSAVYLCASSKLGGGRGYNEQFFGPGTRLTVL.

The V and J genes are TRBV5-1 and TRBJ2-7; possible D gene TRBD2, 6 bases. The CDR3 contains 14 residues. Trimming shortened V by 5 bases and J by 6 bases, and 18 bases separated the two germline ends. From germline, CDR1 is SGHRS and CDR2 YFSETQ. This CDR3 reads CASRMGGMEPEQYF. The CDR3 DNA reads TGCGCCAGCAGGATGGGCGGGATGGAGCCCGAGCAGTACTTC.